Included here is one T cell receptor (beta chain) sequence, with context. Its antigen remains unknown. The data stem from a study of OX40 agonist ivuxolimab in advanced cancers. General study findings and limits: Some nonresponders likewise displayed low normalized T-cell clonal expansion. It was not determined which antigens were specifically recognized by the peripheral T cells that had undergone clonal expansion.

Profiling relied on immunoSEQ multiplex PCR, and the TCRdb table lists in-frame clones only, not all of them. The top ten clones hold 0.25% to 0.3% of a sample with more than 65,000 clones, just over 90% of them seen once. The source was CD4+ or CD8+ T cells sorted from blood, collected in a trial of the OX40 agonist ivuxolimab. This clonotype originated in an adult with an advanced solid tumor such as melanoma, head and neck, liver or kidney cancer.

The CDR3 here is CASSLASTVSGNTIYF. DNA of the CDR3: TGCGCCAGCAGCTTGGCTAGCACAGTCTCTGGAAACACCATATATTTT. The J gene is TRBJ1-3, the V gene TRBV5-1, with D uncertain. Per germline, CDR1 SGHRS and CDR2 YFSETQ. This CDR3 contains 16 residues. V lost 0 bases to trimming and J lost 0 bases, with 10 bases between them.